Listed here are 21 T cell receptor beta chains from one sample, sequenced in a study of blood T cells in healthy people across ages (dated by TCRdb to the mid-2010s). Libraries came from 5' RACE. For sequencing, an Illumina HiSeq 2500 was employed. A second PCR of roughly 6 to 11 cycles was performed with a sample-barcoded 5' primer and a J-beta primer mix. The raw public data were reprocessed by TCRdb itself: fastp quality trimming at Q25, MiXCR clonotype calling, in-frame beta chains only. Records with the same CDR3 protein are collapsed into one entry carrying the most frequent genes and DNA. The sample data list almost 550,000 distinct CDR3 sequences, and less than 25% of these were observed just once. The biggest ten clones account for around 10% of the sample. These same data were also listed under a study on T cells of mothers and their children.

Sequencing input: blood. The receptors were gathered from a boy younger than 18 in good health.

V is TRBV28 and J is TRBJ2-2; 7 bases align to TRBD1. This CDR3 is built from 14 residues. Trimming at V came to 6 bases and at J to 7 bases, leaving 8 bases not matched to a gene. CDR1 and CDR2 (germline): MDHEN, SYDVKM. CDR3 amino acids: CASRPTGEIGELFF. In DNA, the CDR3 is TGTGCCAGCAGGCCAACAGGGGAAATCGGGGAGCTGTTTTTT. Full variable domain (missing parts from reference TRBV28 and TRBJ2-2): DVKVTQSSRYLVKRTGEKVFLECVQDMDHENMFWYRQDPGLGLRLIYFSYDVKMKEKGDIPEGYSVSREKKERFSLILESASTNQTSMYLCASRPTGEIGELFFGEGSRLTVL.

This clonotype was observed a handful of times. This chain's CDR3 is CASSKGEGPGNSPLHF. The CDR3, as DNA: TGTGCCAGCAGCAAAGGGGAAGGACCTGGGAATTCACCCCTCCACTTT. The rearrangement links TRBV21-1 to TRBJ1-6. TRBV21-1 is labeled a pseudogene. The CDR3 runs 16 residues.

This clonotype was counted only a few times. The chain combines TRBV19 with TRBJ2-1, with 10 bases aligning to TRBD2. The CDR3 is 14 amino acids. V lost 9 bases, J lost 5 bases, and 7 bases stayed unmatched. Germline lookup yields CDR1 LNHDA and CDR2 SQIVND (reference sequence). CDR3 sequence reads: CASRGLARHNEQFF. CDR3 DNA sequence: TGTGCCAGCAGGGGACTAGCGCGCCACAATGAGCAGTTCTTC.

This clonotype has a handful of counts. The DNA of the CDR3 is TGTGCCAGTAGTGGCGGGACAGGGCCTGGCAATGAGCAGTTCTTC. Translated, it gives CASSGGTGPGNEQFF. The J gene is TRBJ2-1, the V gene TRBV19; 9 nucleotides line up with TRBD1. CDR1 and CDR2 from the germline V gene are LNHDA and SQIVND (reference sequence). V lost 5 bases, J lost 6 bases, and 8 bases stayed unmatched. This CDR3 is built from 15 residues.

The V gene is TRBV7-9, the J gene TRBJ2-7; D is uncertain. This CDR3 is built from 13 residues. The V end lost 1 base, the J end lost 3 bases, and 7 bases lay between the germline ends. The germline V gene has CDR1 SEHNR and CDR2 FQNEAQ (reference sequence). CDR3 amino acids: CASSLVAHYEQYF. The CDR3 DNA reads as TGTGCCAGCAGCTTAGTGGCCCACTACGAGCAGTACTTC.

This sequence joins TRBV21-1 and TRBJ2-7; TRBD1 is taken as the D call from the table, unchecked against the DNA. TRBV21-1 is an annotated pseudogene. The CDR3 is 15 amino acids. CDR3 region: CASSKMTGASYEQYF. The CDR3 nucleotides are TGTGCCAGCAGCAAAATGACAGGGGCCAGCTACGAGCAGTACTTC.

This clonotype turned up a few times. This rearrangement joins TRBV24-1 to TRBJ2-1; either TRBD1 or TRBD2 may supply D (5 bases each). Trimming stripped 0 bases from V and 0 bases from J, with 8 bases between. Germline values: CDR1 KGHDR, CDR2 SFDVKD. The CDR3 loop spans 16 amino acids. The CDR3 reads CATSDLGGDSYNEQFF. The CDR3 nucleotides read TGTGCCACCAGTGATTTGGGGGGAGACTCCTACAATGAGCAGTTCTTC.

There are a few counts of this clonotype. The chain recombines TRBV5-1 with TRBJ2-4; D is perhaps TRBD2 (5 bases). The CDR3 spans 16 residues. Looked up from germline, CDR1 is SGHRS and CDR2 is YFSETQ. The ends were cut back, 4 bases at V and 0 bases at J, with 14 bases in the middle. CDR3 coding DNA: TGCGCCAGCAGCCAAGGACCGGAGGTAGCCAAAAACATTCAGTACTTC. Protein: CASSQGPEVAKNIQYF.

The chain employs TRBV7-2 and TRBJ2-5, with D hard to call. The CDR3 length is 11 residues. Between the trimmed V and J ends, which lost 4 bases and 7 bases, there was a span of 7 bases. Germline V lookup: CDR1 SGHTA, CDR2 FQGNSA. Here the CDR3 DNA reads TGTGCCAGCAGCTCCTCCGGGACCCAGTACTTC. As protein: CASSSSGTQYF. Combining the CDR3 with reference TRBV7-2 and TRBJ2-5 gives the whole variable domain GAGVSQSPSNKVTEKGKDVELRCDPISGHTALYWYRQSLGQGLEFLIYFQGNSAPDKSGLPSDRFSAERTGGSVSTLTIQRTQQEDSAVYLCASSSSGTQYFGPGTRLLVL.

The sample holds a few counts of this clonotype. The rearrangement joins TRBV5-1 to TRBJ2-3; D ambiguous. Germline V gene lookup returns CDR1 SGHRS and CDR2 YFSETQ. The V end was cut by 3 bases, the J end by 9 bases, with 11 bases between. The CDR3 loop spans 12 amino acids. In DNA, the CDR3 is TGCGCCAGCAGCTCCGATTTGGCCACGCAGTATTTT. Amino acids: CASSSDLATQYF.

The chain uses TRBV12-5 and TRBJ2-3, with 13 bases matching TRBD2. Trimming took 3 bases from V and 4 from J; bases not matched to a gene: 4. The CDR3 is 16 amino acids. Germline-derived CDR1 and CDR2 are LGHNT and FRNRAP. The CDR3 spells CASGLELAGGPDTQYF. The CDR3 bases are TGTGCTAGTGGTTTAGAACTAGCGGGAGGGCCAGATACGCAGTATTTT.

This clonotype has only a few counts. The rearrangement uses TRBV7-2 and TRBJ2-5; TRBD2 agrees at 8 bases. The trim removed 2 bases at V and 5 bases at J, leaving 7 bases unmatched. The CDR3 loop spans 15 amino acids. CDR1 and CDR2 from the germline V gene are SGHTA and FQGNSA. CDR3 protein: CASSLLTGGWETQYF. The CDR3 coding sequence is TGTGCCAGCAGCTTACTTACGGGAGGGTGGGAGACCCAGTACTTC.

This clonotype has a handful of counts. This chain uses TRBV7-3 with TRBJ2-6, with unresolved D. Germline V lookup: CDR1 SGHTA, CDR2 FQGTGA. The V end lost 5 bases, the J end lost 0 bases, and 8 bases lay between the germline ends. The CDR3 extends over 15 amino acids. This chain's CDR3 is CASSPRISGANVLTF. In DNA form, the CDR3 reads TGTGCCAGCAGCCCACGGATCTCTGGGGCCAACGTCCTGACTTTC. The full variable domain, its missing parts supplied by reference TRBV7-3 and TRBJ2-6, is GAGVSQTPSNKVTEKGKYVELRCDPISGHTALYWYRQSLGQGPEFLIYFQGTGAADDSGLPNDRFFAVRPEGSVSTLKIQRTERGDSAVYLCASSPRISGANVLTFGAGSRLTVL.

The CDR3 sequence: CASSAMEGLNEKLFF. CDR3 in DNA: TGTGCCAGCAGTGCCATGGAGGGACTTAATGAAAAACTGTTTTTT. The V call is TRBV7-8, the J call TRBJ1-4, with D possibly matching TRBD1 (5 bases). V was clipped by 6 bases and J by 4 bases, with 15 bases between them. The CDR3 contains 15 residues. Germline CDR1 and CDR2: SGHVS and FQNEAQ.

The rearrangement uses TRBV20-1 and TRBJ2-2, with 10 bases aligning to TRBD2. The CDR3 runs to 16 residues. V lost 2 bases to trimming and J lost 5 bases; unmatched junction nucleotides: 8. Germline V gene lookup returns CDR1 DFQATT and CDR2 SNEGSKA (reference sequence). The CDR3 region has the DNA TGCAGTGCTAGAAACAGCGGGGGGGGAGCAACCGGGGAGCTGTTTTTT. Encoded protein: CSARNSGGGATGELFF.

This clonotype was counted only a few times. V gene TRBV2 combines with J gene TRBJ2-1; D might be TRBD2 (5 bases). The V end was cut by 8 bases, the J end by 5 bases, with 16 bases between. There are 14 residues in the CDR3. Germline V gene lookup returns CDR1 SNHLY and CDR2 FYNNEI. DNA for the CDR3: TGTGCCAGCCTTCTAGCCTTTACTAACAATGAGCAGTTCTTC. It encodes CASLLAFTNNEQFF.

The CDR3 DNA reads as TGTGCCAGCAGCTCGCCTAAAACAGGGAGCTCCTACAATGAGCAGTTCTTC. As protein: CASSSPKTGSSYNEQFF. V gene TRBV7-3 combines with J gene TRBJ2-1, with D possibly TRBD1 on 6 matching bases. There are 17 residues in the CDR3. Germline values: CDR1 SGHTA, CDR2 FQGTGA. Trimming took 4 bases from V and 0 from J, leaving 16 bases between them.

J is TRBJ2-7 and V is TRBV5-1; D gene ambiguous. V dropped 5 bases and J dropped 4 bases, with 13 bases sitting between them. This CDR3 has 13 residues. CDR1 and CDR2 from the germline V gene are SGHRS and YFSETQ. The CDR3 sequence is CASRITLGYEQYF. The CDR3 coding sequence is TGCGCCAGCAGGATCACTTTGGGGTACGAGCAGTACTTC.

This clonotype was observed a handful of times. J is TRBJ2-3 and V is TRBV11-3, with a weak D call TRBD2 (5 bases). The V end was cut by 1 base, the J end by 3 bases, with 14 bases between. The CDR3 contains 16 residues. CDR1 and CDR2 from the germline V gene are SGHNT and YENEEA. CDR3 region: CASSLASSRGTDTQYF. CDR3 in DNA: TGTGCCAGCAGCTTAGCATCTAGCCGGGGAACAGATACGCAGTATTTT.

There are a few counts of this clonotype. The rearrangement links TRBV4-1 to TRBJ1-6; 7 positions match TRBD1. The CDR3 has 16 amino acids. Germline assignment: CDR1 MGHRA and CDR2 YSYEKL. Losses at the gene ends were 4 bases for V and 4 bases for J; bases not matched to a gene: 7. CDR3 sequence (DNA): TGCGCCAGCAGCCGCGGGGACAGATCTTATAATTCACCCCTCCACTTT. It codes for CASSRGDRSYNSPLHF.

The chain links TRBV7-3 to TRBJ2-3; a weak D match, TRBD1 (6 bases). The germline V gene encodes CDR1 SGHTA and CDR2 FQGTGA. V was clipped by 7 bases and J by 3 bases, with 17 bases between them. CDR3 size: 15 residues. CDR3 coding DNA: TGTGCCAGCACCAAGCAGGGGCAGGATACAGATACGCAGTATTTT. It yields the protein CASTKQGQDTDTQYF.